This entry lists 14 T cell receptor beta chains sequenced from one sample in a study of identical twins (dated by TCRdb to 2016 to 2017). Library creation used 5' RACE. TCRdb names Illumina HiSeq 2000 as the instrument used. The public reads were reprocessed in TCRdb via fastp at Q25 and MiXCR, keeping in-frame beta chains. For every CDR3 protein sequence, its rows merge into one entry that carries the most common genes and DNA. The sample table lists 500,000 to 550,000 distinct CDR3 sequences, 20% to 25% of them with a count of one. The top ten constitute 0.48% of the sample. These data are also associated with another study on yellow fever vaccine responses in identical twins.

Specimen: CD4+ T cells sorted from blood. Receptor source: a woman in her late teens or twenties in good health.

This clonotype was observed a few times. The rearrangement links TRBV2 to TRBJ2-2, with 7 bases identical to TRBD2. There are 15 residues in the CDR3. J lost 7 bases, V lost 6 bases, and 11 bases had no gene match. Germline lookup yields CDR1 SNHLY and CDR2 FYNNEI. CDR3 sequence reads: CASRKGEGKIGELFF. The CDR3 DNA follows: TGTGCCAGCAGGAAAGGGGAGGGAAAAATCGGGGAGCTGTTTTTT.

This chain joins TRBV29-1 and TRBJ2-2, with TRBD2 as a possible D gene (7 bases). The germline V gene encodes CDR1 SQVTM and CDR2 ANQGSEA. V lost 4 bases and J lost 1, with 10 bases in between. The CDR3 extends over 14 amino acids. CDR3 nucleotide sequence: TGCAGCGTTGTAGGGGGGGAGAACACCGGGGAGCTGTTTTTT. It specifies CSVVGGENTGELFF.

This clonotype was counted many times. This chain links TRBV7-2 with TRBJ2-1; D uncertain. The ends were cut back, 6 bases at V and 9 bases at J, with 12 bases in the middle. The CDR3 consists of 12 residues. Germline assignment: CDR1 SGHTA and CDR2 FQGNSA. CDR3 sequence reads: CASSQGRIEQFF. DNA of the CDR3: TGTGCCAGCAGTCAAGGTCGGATTGAGCAGTTCTTC.

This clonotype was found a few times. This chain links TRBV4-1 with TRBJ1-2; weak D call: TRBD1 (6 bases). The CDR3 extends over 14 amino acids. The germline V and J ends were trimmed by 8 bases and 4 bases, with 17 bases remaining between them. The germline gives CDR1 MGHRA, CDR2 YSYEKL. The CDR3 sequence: CASRPSGGFYGYTF. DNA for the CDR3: TGCGCCAGCCGCCCCAGCGGGGGCTTCTATGGCTACACCTTC.

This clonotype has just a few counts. The CDR3 DNA reads as TGTGCCAGCAGGACCGGGACTAGCGGGGGACTAGCCAAAAACATTCAGTACTTC. Its translation: CASRTGTSGGLAKNIQYF. The V gene is TRBV27, the J gene TRBJ2-4; 14 bases are shared with TRBD2. Unmatched junction bases numbered 7, after V lost 6 bases and J lost 0 bases. Germline V gene lookup returns CDR1 MNHEY and CDR2 SMNVEV (reference sequence). CDR3 length: 18 amino acids.

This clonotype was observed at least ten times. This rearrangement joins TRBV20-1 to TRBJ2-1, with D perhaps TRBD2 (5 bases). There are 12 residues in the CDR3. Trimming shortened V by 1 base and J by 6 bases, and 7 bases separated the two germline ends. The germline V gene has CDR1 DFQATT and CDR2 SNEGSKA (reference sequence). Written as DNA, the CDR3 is TGCAGTGCTAGAGGGACTTTCAATGAGCAGTTCTTC. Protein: CSARGTFNEQFF.

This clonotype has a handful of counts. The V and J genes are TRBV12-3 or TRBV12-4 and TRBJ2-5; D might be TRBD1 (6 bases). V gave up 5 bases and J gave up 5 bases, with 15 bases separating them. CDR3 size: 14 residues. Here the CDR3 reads CASSPTGSSETQYF. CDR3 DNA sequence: TGTGCCAGCAGTCCGACAGGCTCCTCGGAGACCCAGTACTTC.

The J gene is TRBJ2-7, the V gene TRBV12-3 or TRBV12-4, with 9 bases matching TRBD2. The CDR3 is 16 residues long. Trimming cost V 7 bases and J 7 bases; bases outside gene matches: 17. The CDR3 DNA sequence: TGTGCCAGCAATGTAGGTAGCGGGAGTATTTTTCTTGAGCAGTACTTC. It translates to CASNVGSGSIFLEQYF.

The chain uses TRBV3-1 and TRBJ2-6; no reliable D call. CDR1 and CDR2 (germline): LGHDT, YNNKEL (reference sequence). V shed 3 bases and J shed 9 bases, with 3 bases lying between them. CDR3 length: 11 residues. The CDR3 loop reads CASSHLNVLTF. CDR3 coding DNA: TGTGCCAGCAGCCATCTCAACGTCCTGACTTTC.

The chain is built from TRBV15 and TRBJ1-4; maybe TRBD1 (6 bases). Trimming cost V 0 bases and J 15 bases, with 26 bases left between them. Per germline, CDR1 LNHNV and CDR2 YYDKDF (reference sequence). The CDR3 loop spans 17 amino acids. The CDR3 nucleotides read TGTGCCACCAGCAGAGAGACGGGACACGGCTCGCGCGGGGAAATGTTTTTT. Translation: CATSRETGHGSRGEMFF.

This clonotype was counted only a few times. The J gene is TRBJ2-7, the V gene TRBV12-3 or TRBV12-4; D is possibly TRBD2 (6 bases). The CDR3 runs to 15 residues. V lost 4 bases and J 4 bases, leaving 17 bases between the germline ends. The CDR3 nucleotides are TGTGCCAGCAGTTCTGGTAGGACCGGAGGGTACGAGCAGTACTTC. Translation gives CASSSGRTGGYEQYF.

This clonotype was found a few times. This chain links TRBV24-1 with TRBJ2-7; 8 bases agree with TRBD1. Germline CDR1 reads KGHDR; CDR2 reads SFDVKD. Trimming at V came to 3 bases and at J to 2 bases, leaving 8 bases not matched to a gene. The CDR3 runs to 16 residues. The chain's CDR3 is CATSDATPGQAYEQYF. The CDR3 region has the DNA TGTGCCACCAGTGATGCCACTCCGGGACAGGCCTACGAGCAGTACTTC.

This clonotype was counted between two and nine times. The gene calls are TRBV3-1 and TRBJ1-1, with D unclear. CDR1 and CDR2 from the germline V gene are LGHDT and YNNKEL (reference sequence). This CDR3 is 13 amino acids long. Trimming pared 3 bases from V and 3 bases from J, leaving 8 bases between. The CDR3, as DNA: TGTGCCAGCAGCCACGTCCGGGACACTGAAGCTTTCTTT. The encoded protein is CASSHVRDTEAFF.

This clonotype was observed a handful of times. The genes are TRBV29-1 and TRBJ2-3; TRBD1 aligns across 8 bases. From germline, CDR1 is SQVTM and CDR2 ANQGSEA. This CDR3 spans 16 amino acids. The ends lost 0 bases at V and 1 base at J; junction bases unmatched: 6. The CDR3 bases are TGCAGCGTTGAAGAAGGGGTGGGACAGGGCACAGATACGCAGTATTTT. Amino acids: CSVEEGVGQGTDTQYF.